The sequence of this TCR beta chain was determined in a study of naive and memory T cell subsets. An equimolar mix of two oligonucleotides served as the beta constant-region primer for TRBC1 and TRBC2. The ligated cDNA underwent four PCR rounds using SP2 and nested alpha and beta constant-region primers. Each CDR3 protein gets one entry after TCRdb re-called the UMI-ligation and nested PCR reads with MiXCR. The data show approximately 31,000 distinct CDR3 sequences, about a fifth seen once. EMRA cells were CD45RA+CD27-, and effector memory cells CD45RA-CD27-. CDR3 length: 16 residues. Germline V CDR1 and CDR2: LGHDT, YNNKEL (reference sequence). Trimming removed 0 bases from V and 7 bases from J; junction bases left unmatched: 8.

Sequenced sample: effector memory CD4+ T cells from blood. Subset given: effector memory, CD45RA- CD27-. The gene calls are TRBV3-1 and TRBJ2-1, with 8 bases aligning to TRBD2. The clonotype comes from a human donor in good health. The CDR3 DNA follows: TGTGCCAGCAGCCAAGATTTGAGCGGGAGTAGGAATGAGCAGTTCTTC. Amino acids: CASSQDLSGSRNEQFF.